The TCR beta chain described here comes from a study of regulatory T cells in long-lasting Graves disease. Library construction for TCR beta used iRepertoire HTBI primers and Arm-PCR of CDR3 regions. TCRdb analysed the multiplex PCR reads with MiXCR anew, one entry per CDR3 protein. This table holds 350,000 to 500,000 distinct CDR3 sequences, roughly a fifth found once. The table lists this clonotype with many counts. Time point here: persistent/refractory GD, antithyroid drugs over 5 years with positive TRAb. Generation of the TCR library employed RNA extracted from PBMCs. The CDR3 consists of 12 residues. CDR1 is MDHEN and CDR2 is SYDVKM in the germline V gene. Trimming cost V 6 bases and J 5 bases, with 11 bases left between them.

Sequenced here: peripheral blood mononuclear cells (PBMCs), sampled when the disease was refractory, from a patient treated with antithyroid drugs. This TCR came from a female donor with Graves disease. The chain carries TRBV28 and TRBJ2-7; possible D gene TRBD2, 5 bases. Written as DNA, the CDR3 is TGTGCCAGCAGCCCGAGAGGGCACGAGCAGTACTTC. This encodes CASSPRGHEQYF.